Listed below are T cell receptor beta chains from one sample, sequenced in a study of T-cell reconstitution after alpha-beta-depleted transplantation in children. Each CDR3 protein gets one entry after TCRdb re-called the PCR reads with MiXCR. This sample has 300,000 to 350,000 distinct CDR3 sequences, with around 15% found just once. The sample in question was PBMCs, mostly from graft donor cells, obtained 360 days after TCRalphabeta/CD19-depleted stem cell transplant. These TCRs come from a male patient between 2 and 9 years old who had a stem cell transplant for acute lymphoblastic leukemia, so the T cells may come from the graft donor. Each CDR3 is given with its conserved first and last residue. D genes are given only for firm matches. The size of a clone is reported for some rows only, either as once, few or many, or as a class for expanded clones.

clone_size j_call d_call v_call cdr3_nt cdr3_aa
few TRBJ1-1 . TRBV12-3/TRBV12-4 TGTGCCAGCAGTTTATGGGGTTCTGGTGAAGCTTTCTTT CASSLWGSGEAFF
. TRBJ2-3 . TRBV29-1 TGCAGCGTTCGGGATTGGCCCTTACCAGGTGATACGCAGTATTTT CSVRDWPLPGDTQYF
. TRBJ2-1 TRBD2 TRBV4-1 TGCGCCAGCAGCCAAGATAGGGGACTAGCTGATCCTAGGAATGAGCAGTTCTTC CASSQDRGLADPRNEQFF
many TRBJ2-4 TRBD1 TRBV20-1 TGCAGTGCTAGGAAGGGGGCGAGAAACATTCAGTACTTC CSARKGARNIQYF
few TRBJ2-1 . TRBV3-1 TGTGCCAGCAGCCAATTAGGCCCGGGACTGACTCATGAGCAGTTCTTC CASSQLGPGLTHEQFF
few TRBJ2-3 TRBD2 TRBV28 TGTGCCAGCAGTTTAACCCGGGGAGGGGTTAGCACAGATACGCAGTATTTT CASSLTRGGVSTDTQYF
few TRBJ2-5 TRBD2 TRBV20-1 TGCAGTGCCCGGCTTAGCGGGAGGGGAGAGACCCAGTACTTC CSARLSGRGETQYF
many TRBJ2-7 . TRBV12-3/TRBV12-4 TGTGCCAGCAGTTTCACCCCCATGGTCGAGCAGTACTTC CASSFTPMVEQYF
few TRBJ2-1 TRBD2 TRBV12-3/TRBV12-4 TGTGCCAGCAGTAGCCCGGGACTAGCGGTTAATGAGCAGTTCTTC CASSSPGLAVNEQFF
. TRBJ2-1 . TRBV12-3/TRBV12-4 TGTGCCAGCACCTCCGACAGATCAGTCTACAATGAGCAGTTCTTC CASTSDRSVYNEQFF
few TRBJ2-1 . TRBV19 TGTGCCAGTAGCAATAGGCGCAGTATAAACCATGAGCAGTTCTTC CASSNRRSINHEQFF
many TRBJ2-1 TRBD1 TRBV10-3 TGTGCCATCAGTGGATTGGGGGGGGACAGGGCCTTTAATGAGCAGTTCTTC CAISGLGGDRAFNEQFF
few TRBJ2-5 . TRBV12-3/TRBV12-4 TGTGCCAGCAGTGACATACGGGAGACCCAGTACTTC CASSDIRETQYF
few TRBJ2-1 TRBD2 TRBV5-1 TGCGCCAGCAGCTTCTATAGCGGGGACTTCAATGAGCAGTTCTTC CASSFYSGDFNEQFF
. TRBJ2-2 . TRBV27 TGTGCCAGCAGTTTATGGGCAGGGGTGAACACCGGGGAGCTGTTTTTT CASSLWAGVNTGELFF
few TRBJ2-1 TRBD2 TRBV29-1 TGCAGCGTTGACAGCGGGAGCACCTTTTACAATGAGCAGTTCTTC CSVDSGSTFYNEQFF
few TRBJ2-7 . TRBV29-1 TGCAGCGTTGGACCCCGGGCGAACCCGTACGAGCAGTACTTC CSVGPRANPYEQYF
many TRBJ2-7 TRBD1 TRBV3-1 TGTGCCAGCAGCCCGGACAGGGGCACCTACGAGCAGTACTTC CASSPDRGTYEQYF
many TRBJ1-4 . TRBV15 TGTGCCACCAGCAGAGATGGTACAGGCTGGCTGGCTAATGAAAAACTGTTTTTT CATSRDGTGWLANEKLFF
few TRBJ2-2 . TRBV9 TGTGCCAGCAGCGTAGAAACAGCTACCGGGGAGCTGTTTTTT CASSVETATGELFF
few TRBJ2-7 . TRBV12-3/TRBV12-4 TGTGCCAGCAGCCGTGGAAGGACCAGCTACGAGCAGTACTTC CASSRGRTSYEQYF
many TRBJ2-3 . TRBV4-3 TGCGCCAGCAGCCAAGACCCGGACAGCACAGATACGCAGTATTTT CASSQDPDSTDTQYF
many TRBJ2-7 TRBD2 TRBV29-1 TGCAGCGTGAGGACTAGCTCCTACGAGCAGTACTTC CSVRTSSYEQYF
few TRBJ1-4 TRBD1 TRBV4-3 TGCGCCAGCAGCCCCGGGACAGAAGTAGTATCAAATGAAAAACTGTTTTTT CASSPGTEVVSNEKLFF
. TRBJ2-7 . TRBV13 TGTGCCAGCAGCTTAGGACAAATACTAGGGGGCTACGAGCAGTACTTC CASSLGQILGGYEQYF
many TRBJ2-3 . TRBV11-2 TGTGCCAGCAGCCCAGGACAGTTTATGGGACGCACAGATACGCAGTATTTT CASSPGQFMGRTDTQYF
few TRBJ2-1 . TRBV9 TGTGCCAGCAGCGTGGTAGGATCCAATGAGCAGTTCTTC CASSVVGSNEQFF
. TRBJ2-5 . TRBV6-2/TRBV6-3 TGTGCCAGCAGAACGGAGGTCCCAGGGATACGTGGAGAGACCCAGTACTTC CASRTEVPGIRGETQYF
few TRBJ1-1 . TRBV20-1 TGCAGTGCTAGGGACGACAGGTGGCTCATGAACACTGAAGCTTTCTTT CSARDDRWLMNTEAFF
. TRBJ2-1 . TRBV10-3 TGTGCCATCGGAAGACGTGACTACAATGAGCAGTTCTTC CAIGRRDYNEQFF
. TRBJ2-7 . TRBV7-2 TGTGCCAGCAGCTTTCGACGGACCTTTGGCGAGCAGTACTTC CASSFRRTFGEQYF
few TRBJ2-1 . TRBV29-1 TGCAGCGTTGAGCCCCAGGGAACCTACAATGAGCAGTTCTTC CSVEPQGTYNEQFF
. TRBJ2-7 TRBD2 TRBV28 TGTGCCGCCTCGGAGAAAGCGGGACGCTCCTACGAGCAGTACTTC CAASEKAGRSYEQYF
many TRBJ2-2 TRBD2 TRBV12-3/TRBV12-4 TGTGCCAGCAGCCTCGCGGGAGTGCACACCGGGGAGCTGTTTTTT CASSLAGVHTGELFF
. TRBJ2-7 . TRBV3-1 TGTGCCAGCAGCCAACCCCTGGGGCGGGGAAACGAGCAGTACTTC CASSQPLGRGNEQYF
few TRBJ2-1 . TRBV28 TGTGCCACCACCTCGCTAGCCGTAAAGAGCTCCTACAATGAGCAGTTCTTC CATTSLAVKSSYNEQFF
few TRBJ2-2 . TRBV29-1 TGCAGCGTTGCGAATCCCTTGGCAGCGAACACCGGGGAGCTGTTTTTT CSVANPLAANTGELFF
. TRBJ2-5 TRBD2 TRBV9 TGTGCCAGCAGCGTAGGTAACGGGAGGGCCCTAGAGACCCAGTACTTC CASSVGNGRALETQYF
few TRBJ2-3 TRBD2 TRBV20-1 TGCAGTGCTGGCTATGGGCGGGAGGGCCCCACAGATACGCAGTATTTT CSAGYGREGPTDTQYF
many TRBJ2-7 TRBD2 TRBV15 TGTGCCACCAGCACAACCGACGGGAGGCCCCAGTACTACGAGCAGTACTTC CATSTTDGRPQYYEQYF
many TRBJ2-7 . TRBV12-3/TRBV12-4 TGTGCCAGCAGTAACGGTGGTACCTACGAGCAGTACTTC CASSNGGTYEQYF
. TRBJ2-3 TRBD2 TRBV4-1 TGCGCCAGCAGCCGAAGACTAGCGGGAGCGACAGATACGCAGTATTTT CASSRRLAGATDTQYF
. TRBJ2-7 . TRBV7-2 TGTGCCAGCAGCCTAAATCGGGCAACCTACGAGCAGTACTTC CASSLNRATYEQYF
. TRBJ1-5 . TRBV6-2/TRBV6-3 TGTGCCAGCAGTTACTGGCAGAGGACAGTTGGGCAGCCCCAGCATTTT CASSYWQRTVGQPQHF
. TRBJ2-1 . TRBV7-6 TGTGCCAGCAGCTTAGAGCCCCGGGGCTCCTACAATGAGCAGTTCTTC CASSLEPRGSYNEQFF
few TRBJ2-3 . TRBV7-3 TGTGCCAGCAGCTTAATCGGGACTGGCACAGATACGCAGTATTTT CASSLIGTGTDTQYF
few TRBJ2-1 . TRBV18 TGTGCCAGCTCACCACAGGTGGGCGATGAGCAGTTCTTC CASSPQVGDEQFF